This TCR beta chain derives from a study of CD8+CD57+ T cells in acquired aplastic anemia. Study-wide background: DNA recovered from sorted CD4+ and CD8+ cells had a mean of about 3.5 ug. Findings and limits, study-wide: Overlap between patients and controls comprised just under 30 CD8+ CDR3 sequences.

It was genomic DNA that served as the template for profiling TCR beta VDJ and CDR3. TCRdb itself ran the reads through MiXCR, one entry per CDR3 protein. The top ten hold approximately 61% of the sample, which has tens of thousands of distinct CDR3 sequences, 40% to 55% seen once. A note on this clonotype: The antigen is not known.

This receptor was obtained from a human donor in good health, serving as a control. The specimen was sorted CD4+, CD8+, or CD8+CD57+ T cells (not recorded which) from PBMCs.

This chain's CDR3 is CSVGGGRNTEAFF. The CDR3 bases are TGCAGCGTGGGGGGAGGGAGGAACACTGAAGCTTTCTTT. This chain connects TRBV29-1 to TRBJ1-1; D perhaps matches TRBD1 (5 bases). Germline V gives CDR1 SQVTM, CDR2 ANQGSEA. The CDR3 is 13 amino acids. V was pared by 6 bases and J by 1 base, with 12 bases between.